These 13 T cell receptor beta chains were all obtained from the same sample, sequenced in a study of patients and donors after allogeneic stem cell transplantation. TCRdb processed the RT-PCR reads anew with MiXCR; each CDR3 protein has one entry. The table lists hundreds of thousands of distinct CDR3 sequences, under 20% of them singletons. Sequencing was done on a sample of blood, either unsorted or a sorted T cell fraction (not recorded which). Receptor source: a human donor who was either an allogeneic HSCT recipient or a stem cell or donor lymphocyte infusion donor (not recorded which). It is not recorded whose cells these are; they may come from a transplant donor.

This chain links TRBV9 with TRBJ2-3; TRBD2 matches 7 bases. Trimming cost V 3 bases and J 10 bases; bases outside gene matches: 5. The CDR3 sequence is 12 residues long. Germline CDR1 is SGDLS and CDR2 is YYNGEE. The CDR3 sequence: CASSDSGEAQYF. The CDR3 DNA follows: TGTGCCAGCAGCGACAGCGGGGAGGCGCAGTATTTT.

A few counts support this clonotype. The V call is TRBV28, the J call TRBJ1-1, with unresolved D. Germline-derived CDR1 and CDR2 are MDHEN and SYDVKM. The CDR3 runs to 12 residues. Trimming removed 10 bases at V and 1 base at J, with 10 bases between. CDR3 sequence reads: CATRSENTEAFF. The CDR3 nucleotides read TGTGCCACCCGGTCAGAGAACACTGAAGCTTTCTTT.

This chain connects TRBV27 to TRBJ2-5; D is unclear. Germline-derived CDR1 and CDR2 are MNHEY and SMNVEV (reference sequence). V lost 5 bases to trimming and J lost 10 bases, with 5 bases between them. CDR3 length: 9 residues. CDR3 amino acids: CASSHDQYF. DNA of the CDR3: TGTGCCAGCAGTCACGACCAGTACTTC.

This clonotype was detected ten times or more. The V and J genes are TRBV12-3 or TRBV12-4 and TRBJ1-5, with TRBD1 identical over 7 bases. The CDR3 runs to 16 residues. J gave up 0 bases and V 1 base, and 3 bases lay outside the gene matches. The CDR3 DNA sequence: TGTGCCAGCAGTTTAGACAGGGGCGTTAGCAATCAGCCCCAGCATTTT. Residues: CASSLDRGVSNQPQHF.

This clonotype was counted between two and nine times. The V and J genes are TRBV30 and TRBJ1-5; the D is unclear. V was cut by 2 bases and J by 0 bases, with 5 bases left in between. CDR1 is GTSNPN and CDR2 is SVGIG in the germline V gene (reference sequence). This CDR3 spans 13 amino acids. DNA of the CDR3: TGTGCCTGGAGTAAGGATAGCAATCAGCCCCAGCATTTT. Protein: CAWSKDSNQPQHF.

The V gene is TRBV12-3 or TRBV12-4, the J gene TRBJ1-4, with TRBD1 matching over 7 bases. V was pared by 5 bases and J by 8 bases, with 8 bases of the junction left unmatched. This CDR3 contains 14 residues. The DNA of the CDR3 is TGTGCCAGCAGTAGGGACAGCGGAGGCGAAAAACTGTTTTTT. Translation gives CASSRDSGGEKLFF.

This clonotype came up a few times. V gene TRBV12-3 or TRBV12-4 combines with J gene TRBJ1-2; tentatively, D is TRBD1 (5 bases). Trimming stripped 2 bases from V and 8 bases from J, with 6 bases between. CDR3 size: 11 residues. The CDR3 loop reads CASSLRTGYTF. DNA of the CDR3: TGTGCCAGCAGTTTACGGACAGGCTACACCTTC.

The rearrangement uses TRBV12-3 or TRBV12-4 and TRBJ1-6, with D hard to call. CDR3 length: 14 residues. The V gene lost 3 bases and the J gene lost 4 bases, with 7 bases spanning the gap. For the CDR3, the DNA is TGTGCCAGCAGTTTCTCCGGGTATAATTCACCCCTCCACTTT. This codes for CASSFSGYNSPLHF.

This clonotype was observed many times. V usage is TRBV4-1 and J usage is TRBJ2-7; TRBD2 aligns across 9 bases. J gave up 2 bases and V 1 base, and 6 bases lay outside the gene matches. The germline V gene encodes CDR1 MGHRA and CDR2 YSYEKL. CDR3 length: 16 residues. The CDR3 bases are TGCGCCAGCAGCCAAGGGCGGCTAGCGGGGCCCTACGAGCAGTACTTC. Amino acids: CASSQGRLAGPYEQYF.

The CDR3 region is CASSLIGRGYTF. CDR3 coding DNA: TGTGCCAGCAGCCTCATCGGGAGGGGCTACACCTTC. The chain uses TRBV7-9 and TRBJ1-2; the D is unclear. The V and J ends lost 5 bases and 8 bases respectively, with 12 bases between them. CDR3 length: 12 residues. CDR1 SEHNR and CDR2 FQNEAQ come from the germline V gene (reference sequence).

The table lists this clonotype with many counts. This chain connects TRBV7-2 to TRBJ1-1, with D possibly being TRBD1 (6 bases). The CDR3 spans 17 residues. CDR1 SGHTA and CDR2 FQGNSA come from the germline V gene. Between the trimmed V and J ends, which lost 2 bases and 0 bases, there was a span of 16 bases. The CDR3: CASSLRGTPKLNTEAFF. The DNA for the CDR3 is TGTGCCAGCAGCTTAAGGGGGACACCTAAACTGAACACTGAAGCTTTCTTT. The full variable domain, with the rest looked up from reference TRBV7-2 and TRBJ1-1, is GAGVSQSPSNKVTEKGKDVELRCDPISGHTALYWYRQSLGQGLEFLIYFQGNSAPDKSGLPSDRFSAERTGGSVSTLTIQRTQQEDSAVYLCASSLRGTPKLNTEAFFGQGTRLTVV.

This chain joins TRBV6-1 and TRBJ2-3; 7 bases are shared with TRBD1. Trimming removed 4 bases from V and 2 bases from J; junction bases left unmatched: 3. This CDR3 has 14 residues. Germline V gene data show CDR1 as MNHNS and CDR2 as SASEGT. CDR3 DNA: TGTGCCAGCAGTGGTCAGGGGGTCACAGATACGCAGTATTTT. Its protein product is CASSGQGVTDTQYF.

This rearrangement joins TRBV12-3 or TRBV12-4 to TRBJ1-3; D call uncertain. V was trimmed by 5 bases and J by 4 bases, leaving 12 bases between them. The CDR3 loop spans 14 amino acids. CDR3 region: CASSLRSRGNTIYF. Written as DNA, the CDR3 is TGTGCCAGCAGTCTTCGATCCAGGGGAAACACCATATATTTT.